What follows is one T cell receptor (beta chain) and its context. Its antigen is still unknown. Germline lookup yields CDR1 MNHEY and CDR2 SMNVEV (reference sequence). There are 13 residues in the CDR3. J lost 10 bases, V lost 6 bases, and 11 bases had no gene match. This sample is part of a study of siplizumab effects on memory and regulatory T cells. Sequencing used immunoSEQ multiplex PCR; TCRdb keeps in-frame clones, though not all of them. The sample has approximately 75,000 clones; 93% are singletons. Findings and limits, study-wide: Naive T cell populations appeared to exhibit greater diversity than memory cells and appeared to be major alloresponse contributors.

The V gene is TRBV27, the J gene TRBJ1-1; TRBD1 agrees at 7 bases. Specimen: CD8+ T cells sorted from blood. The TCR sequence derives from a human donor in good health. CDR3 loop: CASSTLQGQGAFF. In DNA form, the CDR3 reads TGTGCCAGCAGCACCCTACAGGGGCAGGGAGCTTTCTTT.